A single sample gave rise to the 6 T cell receptor beta chains below, sequenced in a study of T-cell reconstitution after alpha-beta-depleted transplantation in children. A library of TCRbeta sequences, prepared with unique molecular identifiers, was generated. TCRdb re-analysed the PCR reads in MiXCR, keeping a single row per CDR3 protein. This repertoire shows about 1,000,000 distinct CDR3 sequences, roughly 29% found once; its top ten account for 25% to 35%. The sequences come from PBMCs, mostly from graft donor cells, collected 360 days after TCRalphabeta/CD19-depleted stem cell transplant. The receptor source for this set is a boy in the first two years of life who had a stem cell transplant for SCID, so the T cells may come from the graft donor.

In its sample, this clonotype was seen a few times. This chain connects TRBV12-3 or TRBV12-4 to TRBJ2-1, with D unresolved. Between the trimmed V and J ends, which lost 6 bases and 5 bases, there was a span of 14 bases. The CDR3 is made up of 14 amino acids. The CDR3 sequence: CASSGQLLDNEQFF. The CDR3 DNA follows: TGTGCCAGCAGCGGGCAACTCCTTGACAATGAGCAGTTCTTC.

The chain is built from TRBV11-1 and TRBJ2-6, with D tentatively TRBD2 (6 bases). Germline V gene sequence: CDR1 SGHAT, CDR2 FQDESV (reference sequence). The CDR3 runs to 18 residues. V gave up 7 bases and J gave up 0 bases, with 19 bases separating them. CDR3 nucleotides: TGTGCCAGCACCAACGGGGGTCCCTTCAGCTCTGGGGCCAACGTCCTGACTTTC. This gives the protein CASTNGGPFSSGANVLTF.

This clonotype was recorded a few times. V gene TRBV6-1 combines with J gene TRBJ1-5; tentatively, D is TRBD1 (5 bases). Trimming cost V 3 bases and J 5 bases, with 14 bases left between them. Germline lookup yields CDR1 MNHNS and CDR2 SASEGT. The CDR3 runs to 15 residues. This CDR3 is CASSEGTGSYQPQHF. CDR3 nucleotides: TGTGCCAGCAGTGAGGGGACGGGGTCATATCAGCCCCAGCATTTT.

This clonotype was seen many times. The J gene is TRBJ2-3, the V gene TRBV18; no firm D call. Germline V gene sequence: CDR1 KGHSH, CDR2 LQKENI. This CDR3 has 14 residues. Trimming cost V 3 bases and J 0 bases, with 7 bases left between them. The CDR3 protein is CASSPLISTDTQYF. The DNA of the CDR3 is TGTGCCAGCTCACCCCTAATCAGCACAGATACGCAGTATTTT.

This clonotype was seen a few times. The chain uses TRBV6-5 and TRBJ2-5; D not certain. The CDR3 covers 13 residues. Germline CDR1 and CDR2: MNHEY and SVGAGI. V gave up 4 bases and J gave up 2 bases, with 8 bases separating them. CDR3: CASSSDIQETQYF. Here the CDR3 DNA reads TGTGCCAGCAGTTCCGATATTCAAGAGACCCAGTACTTC.

This clonotype was found a few times. This rearrangement joins TRBV20-1 to TRBJ2-1; D not certain. The germline V gene encodes CDR1 DFQATT and CDR2 SNEGSKA (reference sequence). The CDR3 sequence is 13 residues long. The V gene lost 5 bases and the J gene lost 3 bases, with 11 bases spanning the gap. The chain's CDR3 is CSAQPDIYNEQFF. CDR3 nucleotide sequence: TGCAGTGCTCAACCGGATATCTACAATGAGCAGTTCTTC.